These 20 T cell receptor beta chains share one sample of origin, sequenced in a study of T-cell memory formation after mild COVID-19. Using its own MiXCR run on the 5' RACE reads, TCRdb lists one record per CDR3 protein. Altogether hundreds of thousands of distinct CDR3 sequences are present, roughly 17% being singletons, with the ten largest covering about 4%. Sequencing was carried out using PBMCs or a T cell subset sorted from them (not recorded which). The receptors were gathered from a man younger than 35 who had mild COVID-19 (a few samples of this study predate the infection). Cell type and time point are not known.

This clonotype occurred a few times. CDR3 region: CATSRGGGSYNEQFF. The CDR3 coding sequence is TGTGCCACCAGCAGGGGCGGCGGGTCCTACAATGAGCAGTTCTTC. The chain links TRBV15 to TRBJ2-1; tentative D call: TRBD2 (5 bases). CDR1 and CDR2 from the germline V gene are LNHNV and YYDKDF (reference sequence). The CDR3 is 15 amino acids. Trimming left V 3 bases short and J 1 base short, with 10 bases between.

This clonotype was seen only a few times. The chain carries TRBV5-4 and TRBJ1-1, with no clear D. Trimming cost V 0 bases and J 3 bases, with 9 bases left between them. The CDR3 length is 14 residues. Germline loops: CDR1 SGHNT, CDR2 YYREEE (reference sequence). CDR3 sequence: CASSLAGTHTEAFF. The CDR3 bases are TGTGCCAGCAGCTTGGCCGGCACCCACACTGAAGCTTTCTTT.

The CDR3 here is CASSRTGFEKLFF. Written as DNA, the CDR3 is TGTGCCAGCAGCCGGACAGGATTTGAAAAACTGTTTTTT. The chain links TRBV7-2 to TRBJ1-4; 7 bases align to TRBD1. The CDR3 is 13 residues long. Germline V gene lookup returns CDR1 SGHTA and CDR2 FQGNSA. After removal of 5 bases from V and 7 bases from J, the junction contained 4 bases not matched to a gene.

V is TRBV28 and J is TRBJ2-5; a weak D match, TRBD1 (6 bases). CDR1 is MDHEN and CDR2 is SYDVKM in the germline V gene. The CDR3 runs to 13 residues. Deletions cut 6 bases from V and 2 bases from J, with 10 bases between. This CDR3 reads CASRLGTQETQYF. The CDR3 DNA sequence: TGTGCCAGCAGGCTCGGGACACAAGAGACCCAGTACTTC.

The rearrangement links TRBV6-2 or TRBV6-3 to TRBJ2-1; 8 positions match TRBD2. The trim removed 2 bases at V and 7 bases at J, leaving 10 bases unmatched. CDR1 and CDR2 from the germline V gene are MNHEY and SVGEGT. This CDR3 region has 16 residues. DNA of the CDR3: TGTGCCAGCAGTTACGAGCGGGGGCTCGTGAGAAATGAGCAGTTCTTC. It yields the protein CASSYERGLVRNEQFF.

This clonotype was seen repeatedly, ten times or more. The rearrangement uses TRBV5-1 and TRBJ2-2, with a weak D call TRBD1 (5 bases). The germline V gene has CDR1 SGHRS and CDR2 YFSETQ. V lost 6 bases and J 0 bases, leaving 9 bases between the germline ends. The CDR3 is 14 residues long. The CDR3 region is CASNPTANTGELFF. The CDR3 DNA reads as TGCGCCAGCAACCCGACAGCGAACACCGGGGAGCTGTTTTTT.

This clonotype was detected a few times. This chain joins TRBV2 and TRBJ2-5; 8 nucleotides match TRBD2. CDR3 length: 12 amino acids. Germline assignment: CDR1 SNHLY and CDR2 FYNNEI. Trimming cost V 6 bases and J 4 bases; bases outside gene matches: 1. The CDR3 DNA sequence: TGTGCCAGCAGCGGGAGGGTAGAGACCCAGTACTTC. Translated, it gives CASSGRVETQYF.

This clonotype was counted only a few times. This chain uses TRBV28 with TRBJ2-7; 7 bases map to TRBD2. V trimming: 6 bases; J trimming: 0 bases; junction bases outside the gene matches: 8. CDR3 length: 15 amino acids. The V gene's germline CDR1 is MDHEN and CDR2 SYDVKM. The CDR3 is CASRPGGGSSYEQYV. The DNA of the CDR3 is TGTGCCAGCAGGCCTGGGGGGGGTAGCTCCTACGAGCAGTACGTC.

At least ten counts were recorded for this clonotype. V gene TRBV6-2 or TRBV6-3 combines with J gene TRBJ2-7; D is unresolved. Germline V lookup: CDR1 MNHEY, CDR2 SVGEGT. Trimming cost V 2 bases and J 0 bases, with 5 bases left between them. CDR3 size: 13 residues. As DNA, the CDR3 is TGTGCCAGCAGTTACGGGGTCTCCTACGAGCAGTACGTC. Amino acids: CASSYGVSYEQYV.

This clonotype came up a few times. The chain employs TRBV28 and TRBJ2-2; D gene uncertain. V was clipped by 4 bases and J by 4 bases, with 10 bases between them. CDR3 length: 14 amino acids. CDR1 is MDHEN and CDR2 is SYDVKM in the germline V gene. CDR3 sequence (DNA): TGTGCCAGCAGTTCCCCAACAGTCACCGGGGAGCTGTTTTTT. Protein: CASSSPTVTGELFF.

The gene calls are TRBV7-3 and TRBJ1-3; no firm D call. Germline CDR1 SGHTA, CDR2 FQGTGA. V lost 6 bases and J lost 0, with 6 bases in between. This CDR3 is built from 13 residues. The CDR3 DNA follows: TGTGCCAGCAGTATAAGCTCTGGAAACACCATATATTTT. Protein sequence: CASSISSGNTIYF. Variable domain in full (rest from reference TRBV7-3 and TRBJ1-3): GAGVSQTPSNKVTEKGKYVELRCDPISGHTALYWYRQSLGQGPEFLIYFQGTGAADDSGLPNDRFFAVRPEGSVSTLKIQRTERGDSAVYLCASSISSGNTIYFGEGSWLTVV.

The V gene is TRBV27, the J gene TRBJ2-5, with D uncertain. This CDR3 is built from 11 residues. The ends were cut back, 6 bases at V and 4 bases at J, with 6 bases in the middle. CDR1 and CDR2 (germline): MNHEY, SMNVEV (reference sequence). In nucleotides, the CDR3 is TGTGCCAGCAGGCACGGAGAGACCCAGTACTTC. It encodes CASRHGETQYF.

The chain couples TRBV5-4 to TRBJ2-1; unclear D gene. Germline V lookup: CDR1 SGHNT, CDR2 YYREEE (reference sequence). The length of the CDR3 is 14 residues. The ends were cut back, 1 base at V and 0 bases at J, with 5 bases in the middle. The CDR3 DNA reads as TGTGCCAGCAGCTTGTGGAACTCCTACAATGAGCAGTTCTTC. As protein: CASSLWNSYNEQFF.

In this sample, this clonotype turned up once. The rearrangement uses TRBV9 and TRBJ2-3; D uncertain. Per the germline V gene, CDR1 is SGDLS and CDR2 is YYNGEE. Trimming stripped 0 bases from V and 2 bases from J, with 10 bases between. The CDR3 length is 15 residues. The CDR3 DNA reads TGTGCCAGCAGCGTAGGTTGGGGATTCACAGATACGCAGTATTTT. It is translated as CASSVGWGFTDTQYF.

The table lists this clonotype with many counts. V usage is TRBV6-6 and J usage is TRBJ2-3; D is perhaps TRBD2 (6 bases). V was clipped by 4 bases and J by 6 bases, with 11 bases between them. Germline V gene sequence: CDR1 MNHNY, CDR2 SVGAGI (reference sequence). CDR3 length equals 13 residues. The DNA for the CDR3 is TGTGCCAGCAGTTTGGAGGGTAGGGATACGCAGTATTTT. Translation gives CASSLEGRDTQYF.

This clonotype occurred a few times. The chain couples TRBV6-5 to TRBJ2-5; 9 nucleotides align to TRBD1. CDR1 is MNHEY and CDR2 is SVGAGI in the germline V gene. V shed 6 bases, J shed 5 bases, and the junction held 4 bases outside the gene matches. The CDR3 spans 13 residues. This CDR3 reads CASRGQGGETQYF. CDR3 nucleotides: TGTGCCAGCAGGGGACAGGGAGGGGAGACCCAGTACTTC.

This clonotype occurred a few times. The chain joins TRBV12-3 or TRBV12-4 to TRBJ2-7, with a weak D call TRBD2 (6 bases). Trimming cost V 6 bases and J 1 base, with 16 bases left between them. CDR3 length equals 15 residues. Here the CDR3 DNA reads TGTGCCAGCAGAAAACACGGGGGAAGATCCTACGAGCAGTACTTC. Encoded protein: CASRKHGGRSYEQYF.

V gene TRBV20-1 combines with J gene TRBJ1-2; D not resolved. This CDR3 comprises 11 residues. With 6 bases removed from V and 4 bases from J, the gap between germline ends came to 9 bases. In germline, CDR1 is DFQATT, CDR2 SNEGSKA (reference sequence). DNA of the CDR3: TGCAGTGCCCTCCCCGGCTATGGCTACACCTTC. This codes for CSALPGYGYTF.

The chain recombines TRBV9 with TRBJ2-3, with 7 positions matching TRBD2. Per germline, CDR1 SGDLS and CDR2 YYNGEE. Unmatched junction bases numbered 6, after V lost 4 bases and J lost 1 base. The CDR3 covers 15 residues. The CDR3 spells CASSFSGPRTDTQYF. In nucleotides, the CDR3 is TGTGCCAGCAGCTTTAGCGGGCCACGCACAGATACGCAGTATTTT.

This clonotype was counted ten times or more. The rearrangement links TRBV7-2 to TRBJ2-7, with TRBD2 as a possible D gene (5 bases). V was shortened by 5 bases and J by 2 bases, with 13 bases between the two germline ends. Germline loops: CDR1 SGHTA, CDR2 FQGNSA. This CDR3 spans 14 amino acids. In nucleotides, the CDR3 is TGTGCCAGCAGCACGGGAAGTGGACCCTACGAGCAGTACTTC. It specifies CASSTGSGPYEQYF.